This T cell receptor beta chain was captured in a study of CD8 T cells in Susac syndrome. Reverse transcription used about 0.45 to 1 ug RNA and random hexamers. Via MiXCR, TCRdb re-called the immunoSEQ multiplex PCR reads, giving one row per CDR3 protein. The sample comprises over 130,000 distinct CDR3 sequences, more than 85% of which are singletons, and roughly 0.14% rests with the top ten. The CDR3 consists of 13 residues. CDR1 is LGHDT and CDR2 is YNNKEL in the germline V gene (reference sequence). The junction had 2 bases not matched to a gene; V was cut back by 4 bases and J by 7 bases. Input material: CD4+ T cells from PBMCs. This receptor was obtained from a human donor with Susac syndrome. The V gene is TRBV3-1, the J gene TRBJ1-2, with TRBD1 identical over 11 bases. The CDR3 sequence is CASSPGTGGGYTF. CDR3 sequence (DNA): TGTGCCAGCAGCCCCGGGACAGGGGGTGGCTACACCTTC.